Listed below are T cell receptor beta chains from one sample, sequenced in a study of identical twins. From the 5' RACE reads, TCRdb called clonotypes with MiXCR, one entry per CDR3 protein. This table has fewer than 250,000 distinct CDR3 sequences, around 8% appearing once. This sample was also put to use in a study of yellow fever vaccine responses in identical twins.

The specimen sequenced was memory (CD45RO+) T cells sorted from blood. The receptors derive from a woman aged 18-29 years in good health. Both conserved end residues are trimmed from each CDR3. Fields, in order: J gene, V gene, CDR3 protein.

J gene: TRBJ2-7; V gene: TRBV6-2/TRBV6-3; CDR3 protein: ASSSHLSAGGKNEQY
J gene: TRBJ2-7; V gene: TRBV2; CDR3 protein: ASKGFDEQY
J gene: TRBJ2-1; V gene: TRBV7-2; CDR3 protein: ASSLGPLTYNEQF
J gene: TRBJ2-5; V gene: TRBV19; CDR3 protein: ASSKDHQETQY
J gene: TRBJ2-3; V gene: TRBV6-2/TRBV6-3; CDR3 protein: ASSSRLAGGLGTDTQY
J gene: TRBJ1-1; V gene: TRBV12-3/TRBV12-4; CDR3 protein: ASSLGQEYEAF
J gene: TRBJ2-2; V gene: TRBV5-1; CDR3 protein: ASLASVRTGELF
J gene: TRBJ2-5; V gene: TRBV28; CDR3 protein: ASTSGTGRETQY
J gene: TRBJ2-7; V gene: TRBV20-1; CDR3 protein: SARPMTGTYEQY
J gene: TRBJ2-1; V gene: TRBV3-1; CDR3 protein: ASSQLALSYNEQF
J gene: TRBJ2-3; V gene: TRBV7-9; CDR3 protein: ASSLTSGGTQY
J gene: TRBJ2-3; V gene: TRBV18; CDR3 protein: ASSPDGNTQY
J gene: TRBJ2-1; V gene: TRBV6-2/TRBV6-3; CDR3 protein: ASSYSRLAGAHNEQF
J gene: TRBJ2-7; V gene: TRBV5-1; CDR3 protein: ASSLTRQGSYEQY
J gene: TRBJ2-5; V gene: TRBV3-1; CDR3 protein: ASSQGRGRGQETQY
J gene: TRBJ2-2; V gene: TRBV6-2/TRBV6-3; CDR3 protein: ASRYGLAGTGELF
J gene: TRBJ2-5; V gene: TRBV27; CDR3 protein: ASSPGPGLRETQY
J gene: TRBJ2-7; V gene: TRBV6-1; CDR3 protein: ASSEALGLPTYEQY
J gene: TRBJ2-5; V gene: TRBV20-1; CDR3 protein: SARVVGQETQY
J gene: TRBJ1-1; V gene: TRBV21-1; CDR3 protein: ASSNRLNTEAF
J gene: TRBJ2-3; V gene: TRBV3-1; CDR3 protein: ASTPGTSGGGDTQY
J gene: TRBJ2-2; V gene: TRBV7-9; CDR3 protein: ASSLIRNTGELF
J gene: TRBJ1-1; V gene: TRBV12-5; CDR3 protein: ASGTSQTNTEAF
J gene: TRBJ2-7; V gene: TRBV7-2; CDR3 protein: ASSGRGLAGLAYEQY
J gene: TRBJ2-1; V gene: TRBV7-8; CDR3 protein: ASSLLGAYNNEQF
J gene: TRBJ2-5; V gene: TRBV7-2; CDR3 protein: ASSLASSGGARETQY
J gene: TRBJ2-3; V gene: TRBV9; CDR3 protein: ASSSAGVYTQY
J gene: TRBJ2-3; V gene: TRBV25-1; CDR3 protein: ASSEGGRYADTQY
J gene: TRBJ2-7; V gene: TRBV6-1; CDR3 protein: ASSERSGQKQY
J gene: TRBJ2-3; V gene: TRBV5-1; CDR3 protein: ASSLDIGRGSDTQY
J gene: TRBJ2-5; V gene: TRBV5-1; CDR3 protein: ASSPRPPNLQETQY
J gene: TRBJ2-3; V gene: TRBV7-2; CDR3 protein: ASSLRRPNSGGNQY
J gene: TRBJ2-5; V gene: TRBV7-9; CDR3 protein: ASSEGTGGSSQETQY
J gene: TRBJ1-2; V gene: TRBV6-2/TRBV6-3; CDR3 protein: ASSGLEAYGYT
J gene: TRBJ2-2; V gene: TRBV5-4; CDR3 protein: ASSLEVGELF
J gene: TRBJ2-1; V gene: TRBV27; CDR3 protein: ASSPRTSGTSQQF
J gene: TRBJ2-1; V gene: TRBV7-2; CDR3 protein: ASRTGQGVGEQF
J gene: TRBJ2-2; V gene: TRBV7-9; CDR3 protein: AGRGLAGNTGELF
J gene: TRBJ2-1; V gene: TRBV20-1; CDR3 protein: SAPTVRRLSSYNEQF
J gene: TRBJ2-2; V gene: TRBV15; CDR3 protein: ATSRDTGGLEVRPGELF
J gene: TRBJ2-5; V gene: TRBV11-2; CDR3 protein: ASSLGPGPETQY
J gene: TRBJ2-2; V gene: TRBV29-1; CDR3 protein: SVGRGLDTGELF
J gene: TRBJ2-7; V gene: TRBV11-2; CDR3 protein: ASSFLGTSGIYEQY
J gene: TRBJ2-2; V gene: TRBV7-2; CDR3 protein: ASSFGTGRRTGELF